This T cell receptor beta chain was obtained from a study of T cells in Graves' hyperthyroidism and ophthalmopathy. V was pared by 1 base and J by 4 bases, with 11 bases between. CDR3 length equals 14 residues. Germline CDR1 and CDR2: SGHVS and FQNEAQ. Researchers took RNA transcripts and amplified the TCR beta CDR3 regions from them. HTBI primers were the set used in a first-round RT-PCR of the TCR CDR3. TCRdb re-derived calls from the multiplex PCR reads in MiXCR, one entry per CDR3 protein. The data show 370,000 or so distinct CDR3 sequences, approximately 15% seen once. This clonotype was detected ten times or more.

The TCR comes from a young woman with Graves' hyperthyroidism that later progressed to Graves' ophthalmopathy. Sequenced sample: blood. V and J are TRBV7-8 and TRBJ2-7; D is unresolved. The CDR3 is CASSLDPNQYEQYF. CDR3 sequence (DNA): TGTGCCAGCAGCTTAGATCCTAACCAATACGAGCAGTACTTC.